A single T cell receptor beta chain is shown here with its context. The tumor samples were collected prior to definitive surgery or chemotherapy. The table came from immunoSEQ multiplex PCR; TCRdb's copy has only in-frame clones and leaves some out. This table holds more than 35,000 clones, 75% to 85% found once. The entry originates in a study of high-grade serous ovarian cancer treatment subgroups. Germline-derived CDR1 and CDR2 are LNHNV and YYDKDF (reference sequence). The V and J ends lost 2 bases and 0 bases, in that order; junction bases with no gene match: 3. The CDR3 consists of 16 residues. This TCR was sampled from a human donor with high-grade serous ovarian cancer. What was sequenced was tumor tissue. This chain links TRBV15 with TRBJ1-5; 8 bases are a match to TRBD1. For the CDR3, the DNA is TGTGCCACCAGCAGACCTACAGGGGGTAGCAATCAGCCCCAGCATTTT. It is translated as CATSRPTGGSNQPQHF.